Each of the 29 T cell receptor beta chains below was sequenced from the same sample in a study of T cells in Graves' hyperthyroidism and ophthalmopathy. The CDR3 regions of TCR beta were amplified from RNA transcripts. A set of HTBI primers served as the primers for a first-round RT-PCR of the TCR CDR3. MiXCR, run by TCRdb on the multiplex PCR reads, gives a single entry per CDR3 protein. The table lists around 350,000 distinct CDR3 sequences, roughly 19% of them singletons. Material: blood. Receptors originate from a young woman with Graves' hyperthyroidism.

This clonotype was found a few times. A read error may produce the germline difference seen at one junction end. The chain has TRBV12-3 or TRBV12-4 and TRBJ1-1, with D possibly being TRBD1 (5 bases). The CDR3 contains 12 residues. Here the CDR3 DNA reads TGTGCCAGCAGTTTAGGGGGCGCTGAAGCTTGCTTT. Protein sequence: CASSLGGAEACF.

This rearrangement joins TRBV6-1 to TRBJ1-1, with unresolved D. Germline CDR1 reads MNHNS; CDR2 reads SASEGT. The CDR3 length is 13 residues. V dropped 2 bases and J dropped 6 bases, with 10 bases sitting between them. The CDR3 DNA sequence: TGTGCCAGCAGTGAAACAGAATATGCTGAAGCTTTCTTT. Translated, it gives CASSETEYAEAFF.

Ten or more counts support this clonotype. The V call is TRBV29-1, the J call TRBJ2-7; D gene unclear. This CDR3 contains 12 residues. The germline V and J ends were trimmed by 5 bases and 6 bases, with 14 bases remaining between them. Germline CDR1 reads SQVTM; CDR2 reads ANQGSEA. Here the CDR3 reads CSVRFSSIEQYF. For the CDR3, the DNA is TGCAGCGTTCGTTTCTCTTCGATCGAGCAGTACTTC.

This clonotype was counted ten times or more. The chain couples TRBV29-1 to TRBJ1-2; D ambiguous. Germline CDR1 and CDR2: SQVTM and ANQGSEA. The CDR3 is 11 amino acids. V lost 7 bases to trimming and J lost 2 bases, with 8 bases between them. The CDR3 nucleotides read TGCAGCGGCGAGGAAAACTATGGCTACACCTTC. Its translation: CSGEENYGYTF.

This clonotype was recorded many times. The chain employs TRBV2 and TRBJ1-5, with 7 bases matching TRBD1. V shed 6 bases and J 4 bases; nucleotides not matched to a gene: 6. Germline V gene data show CDR1 as SNHLY and CDR2 as FYNNEI. This CDR3 contains 14 residues. In nucleotides, the CDR3 is TGTGCCAGCAGCCAGACAGGGAGGAATCAGCCCCAGCATTTT. Encoded protein: CASSQTGRNQPQHF.

The J gene is TRBJ1-5, the V gene TRBV3-1, with D perhaps TRBD1 (6 bases). This CDR3 has 16 residues. V was shortened by 3 bases and J by 4 bases, with 16 bases between the two germline ends. Germline V gene data show CDR1 as LGHDT and CDR2 as YNNKEL (reference sequence). Here the CDR3 reads CASSHGPGHSNQPQHF. The CDR3 coding sequence is TGTGCCAGCAGCCACGGACCGGGACACTCGAATCAGCCCCAGCATTTT.

This clonotype has at least ten counts. V and J are TRBV6-1 and TRBJ1-1; D unclear. The CDR3 loop spans 15 amino acids. Trimming cost V 2 bases and J 7 bases, with 17 bases left between them. From germline, CDR1 is MNHNS and CDR2 SASEGT. The CDR3 region has the DNA TGTGCCAGCAGTGAAAGTCCCGCAATTGTCCTTGAAGCTTTCTTT. Protein: CASSESPAIVLEAFF.

This clonotype was counted ten times or more. The CDR3, as DNA: TGTGCCAGCAGCTCCGGGTGGGGTAGATCTGAAGCTTTCTTT. The encoded protein is CASSSGWGRSEAFF. The chain has TRBV7-9 and TRBJ1-1, with D hard to call. The ends were cut back, 4 bases at V and 6 bases at J, with 15 bases in the middle. From germline, CDR1 is SEHNR and CDR2 FQNEAQ (reference sequence). The CDR3 consists of 14 residues.

The V gene is TRBV19, the J gene TRBJ1-3; D call uncertain. Germline values: CDR1 LNHDA, CDR2 SQIVND (reference sequence). Trimming pared 6 bases from V and 0 bases from J, leaving 12 bases between. This CDR3 has 15 amino acids. The CDR3 sequence: CASSLTSRSGNTIYF. In DNA form, the CDR3 reads TGTGCCAGTAGCCTAACGTCACGCTCTGGAAACACCATATATTTT.

The chain is built from TRBV4-2 and TRBJ1-5, with a possible D match to TRBD1 (6 bases). The CDR3 runs to 16 residues. Germline CDR1 is LGHNA and CDR2 is YNFKEQ. V dropped 0 bases and J dropped 0 bases, with 9 bases sitting between them. As DNA, the CDR3 is TGTGCCAGCAGCCAAGACCGGGACATTAGCAATCAGCCCCAGCATTTT. Protein sequence: CASSQDRDISNQPQHF.

This clonotype was seen ten or more times. This rearrangement joins TRBV10-3 to TRBJ2-7; D gene ambiguous. V lost 6 bases to trimming and J lost 2 bases, with 17 bases between them. The CDR3 consists of 15 residues. Germline V gives CDR1 ENHRY, CDR2 SYGVKD. The CDR3 is CAIRTGLGTAYEQYF. The DNA of the CDR3 is TGTGCCATCAGAACGGGTCTGGGCACTGCCTACGAGCAGTACTTC.

The rearrangement uses TRBV5-1 and TRBJ2-7, with TRBD2 identical over 7 bases. The germline gives CDR1 SGHRS, CDR2 YFSETQ. After removal of 2 bases from V and 2 bases from J, the junction contained 16 bases not matched to a gene. CDR3 length: 18 amino acids. In DNA, the CDR3 is TGCGCCAGCAGCTTTCCACGGGGGGACCCCCGGGTTCCCTACGAGCAGTACTTC. As protein: CASSFPRGDPRVPYEQYF.

The sample holds many counts of this clonotype. J is TRBJ1-5 and V is TRBV12-3 or TRBV12-4; possibly TRBD1 for D (6 bases). There are 20 residues in the CDR3. V lost 3 bases and J 0 bases, leaving 24 bases between the germline ends. In nucleotides, the CDR3 is TGTGCCAGCAGTTTTTTCCCCGGGGTTACAGGGCTCTATAGCAATCAGCCCCAGCATTTT. Its translation: CASSFFPGVTGLYSNQPQHF.

In its sample, this clonotype was seen many times. This chain links TRBV30 with TRBJ2-5; weak D call: TRBD2 (5 bases). CDR3 length equals 12 residues. The V gene lost 2 bases and the J gene lost 5 bases, with 9 bases spanning the gap. The germline gives CDR1 GTSNPN, CDR2 SVGIG (reference sequence). CDR3 region: CAWSPTGETQYF. In DNA form, the CDR3 reads TGTGCCTGGAGTCCTACGGGGGAGACCCAGTACTTC.

This clonotype was detected ten times or more. The gene calls are TRBV6-2 or TRBV6-3 and TRBJ1-5; maybe TRBD1 (6 bases). This CDR3 spans 16 amino acids. Trimming shortened V by 5 bases and J by 1 base, and 15 bases separated the two germline ends. The germline gives CDR1 MNHEY, CDR2 SVGEGT. CDR3 amino acids: CASSPPGQMSNQPQHF. The CDR3 coding sequence is TGTGCCAGCAGTCCACCTGGACAGATGAGCAATCAGCCCCAGCATTTT.

This clonotype was observed at least ten times. The J gene is TRBJ2-4, the V gene TRBV7-9; TRBD2 aligns across 10 bases. With V trimmed by 4 bases and J by 7 bases, 4 bases remained unmatched. The CDR3 sequence is 14 residues long. Germline CDR1 and CDR2: SEHNR and FQNEAQ (reference sequence). The CDR3 sequence is CASSWQRGGNIQYF. The DNA for the CDR3 is TGTGCCAGCAGCTGGCAGCGGGGGGGCAACATTCAGTACTTC.

Regarding this clonotype: A single base separates this from a much larger clone, so it may be a read error. The chain is built from TRBV30 and TRBJ1-3; perhaps TRBD1 as D (6 bases). The CDR3 is 15 residues long. Germline V gene data show CDR1 as GTSNPN and CDR2 as SVGIG (reference sequence). DNA of the CDR3: TGTGCCTTGAGTCTCAGGGGAGGATGGGGAAACACCATATATTTT. Translated, it gives CALSLRGGWGNTIYF.

The V gene is TRBV24-1, the J gene TRBJ1-1; D may be TRBD1 (5 bases). Germline-derived CDR1 and CDR2 are KGHDR and SFDVKD. Trimming took 9 bases from V and 4 from J, leaving 14 bases between them. This CDR3 has 13 amino acids. CDR3 protein: CATGSGLGTEAFF. CDR3 nucleotide sequence: TGTGCCACCGGCTCGGGGCTTGGCACTGAAGCTTTCTTT.

This clonotype was recorded many times. The gene calls are TRBV28 and TRBJ2-7, with D possibly TRBD1 on 6 matching bases. Trimming shortened V by 5 bases and J by 2 bases, and 22 bases separated the two germline ends. Germline V gene lookup returns CDR1 MDHEN and CDR2 SYDVKM. This CDR3 is 17 amino acids long. This chain's CDR3 is CASSPLSGTLVPYEQYF. CDR3 coding DNA: TGTGCCAGCAGTCCTTTATCCGGGACATTGGTCCCCTACGAGCAGTACTTC.

The chain is built from TRBV6-1 and TRBJ2-7; possible D gene TRBD1, 6 bases. The CDR3 is made up of 14 amino acids. The germline V gene has CDR1 MNHNS and CDR2 SASEGT. The V end lost 7 bases, the J end lost 3 bases, and 16 bases lay between the germline ends. DNA for the CDR3: TGTGCCAGCAAGAGACAGGCCCATCGCTACGAGCAGTACTTC. It translates to CASKRQAHRYEQYF.

This rearrangement joins TRBV3-1 to TRBJ1-3, with TRBD1 matching over 10 bases. The V and J ends lost 4 bases and 8 bases, in that order; junction bases with no gene match: 8. The CDR3 covers 15 residues. CDR1 LGHDT and CDR2 YNNKEL come from the germline V gene (reference sequence). This chain's CDR3 is CASSRRTGGSDTIYF. CDR3 in DNA: TGTGCCAGCAGCCGGCGGACAGGGGGATCGGACACCATATATTTT.

This clonotype was found many times. CDR3 region: CASFGALNTEAFF. CDR3 DNA sequence: TGTGCCAGTTTCGGGGCCTTGAACACTGAAGCTTTCTTT. The chain uses TRBV19 and TRBJ1-1; D is possibly TRBD1 (5 bases). The CDR3 totals 13 residues. Germline lookup yields CDR1 LNHDA and CDR2 SQIVND (reference sequence). V lost 8 bases and J 0 bases, leaving 10 bases between the germline ends.

This clonotype was counted ten times or more. The CDR3 reads CASSFRRGPETQYF. The CDR3 DNA is TGTGCCAGCAGCTTCCGCAGGGGCCCAGAGACCCAGTACTTC. The genes are TRBV7-2 and TRBJ2-5; weak D call: TRBD1 (6 bases). V was cut by 3 bases and J by 4 bases, with 12 bases left in between. This CDR3 comprises 14 residues. Per germline, CDR1 SGHTA and CDR2 FQGNSA.

There are many counts of this clonotype. This chain uses TRBV7-2 with TRBJ1-2; 9 nucleotides align to TRBD1. Germline values: CDR1 SGHTA, CDR2 FQGNSA. The CDR3 totals 13 residues. V lost 2 bases to trimming and J lost 6 bases; unmatched junction nucleotides: 1. In DNA form, the CDR3 reads TGTGCCAGCAGCTTAACAGGGGGCGATGGCTACACCTTC. This sequence encodes CASSLTGGDGYTF.

V is TRBV11-1 and J is TRBJ2-7; 9 bases are shared with TRBD2. CDR3 length: 16 residues. V was pared by 5 bases and J by 0 bases, with 8 bases of the junction left unmatched. Germline lookup yields CDR1 SGHAT and CDR2 FQDESV (reference sequence). CDR3 nucleotides: TGTGCCAGCAGCACACCCCTAGCGGGGAGCTCCTACGAGCAGTACTTC. This translates into CASSTPLAGSSYEQYF.

There are many counts of this clonotype. The V and J genes are TRBV7-2 and TRBJ1-2; D not certain. The germline V gene encodes CDR1 SGHTA and CDR2 FQGNSA. The germline V and J ends were trimmed by 7 bases and 11 bases, with 23 bases remaining between them. The CDR3 spans 14 residues. The CDR3 DNA sequence: TGTGCCAGCATCCTAGAAGGAGGGTCACGTATGTACACCTTC. Protein sequence: CASILEGGSRMYTF.

The sample holds many counts of this clonotype. The gene calls are TRBV10-3 and TRBJ2-5; weak D call: TRBD2 (6 bases). This CDR3 comprises 12 residues. V lost 7 bases and J 5 bases, leaving 11 bases between the germline ends. Germline V CDR1 and CDR2: ENHRY, SYGVKD. CDR3 bases: TGTGCCATCAAAGGGACTGTTGAGACCCAGTACTTC. It codes for CAIKGTVETQYF.

The V gene is TRBV4-1, the J gene TRBJ2-5; 9 bases fit TRBD2. From germline, CDR1 is MGHRA and CDR2 YSYEKL. This CDR3 region has 17 residues. After removal of 4 bases from V and 5 bases from J, the junction contained 14 bases not matched to a gene. This CDR3 is CASSLRAGLAGWETQYF. CDR3 coding DNA: TGCGCCAGCAGCCTACGCGCGGGGCTAGCGGGGTGGGAGACCCAGTACTTC.

This clonotype was counted at least ten times. The V and J genes are TRBV12-3 or TRBV12-4 and TRBJ1-1; 8 bases map to TRBD1. The CDR3 is 12 amino acids. With 6 bases clipped from V and 12 bases from J, the junction kept 9 bases outside the gene matches. CDR3 sequence reads: CASRWGQVTTFF. The CDR3, as DNA: TGTGCCAGCAGATGGGGACAGGTTACAACTTTCTTT.